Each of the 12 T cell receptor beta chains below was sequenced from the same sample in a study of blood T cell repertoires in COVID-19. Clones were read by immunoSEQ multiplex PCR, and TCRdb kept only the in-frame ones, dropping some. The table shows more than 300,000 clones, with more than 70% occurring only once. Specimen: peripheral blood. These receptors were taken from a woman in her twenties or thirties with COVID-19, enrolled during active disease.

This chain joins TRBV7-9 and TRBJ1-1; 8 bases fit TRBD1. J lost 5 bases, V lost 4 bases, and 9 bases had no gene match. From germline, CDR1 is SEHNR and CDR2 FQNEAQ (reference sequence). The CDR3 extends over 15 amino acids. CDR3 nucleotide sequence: TGTGCCAGCAGCTCCGATGGACAGGGAGATACTGAAGCTTTCTTT. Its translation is CASSSDGQGDTEAFF.

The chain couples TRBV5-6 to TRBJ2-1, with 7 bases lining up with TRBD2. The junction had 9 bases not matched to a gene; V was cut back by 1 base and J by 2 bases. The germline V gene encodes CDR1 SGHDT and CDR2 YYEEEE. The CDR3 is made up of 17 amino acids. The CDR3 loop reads CASSLTTYRGAYNEQFF. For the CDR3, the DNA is TGTGCCAGCAGCTTGACAACATACCGGGGGGCCTACAATGAGCAGTTCTTC. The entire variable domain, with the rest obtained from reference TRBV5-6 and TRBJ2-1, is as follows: DAGVTQSPTHLIKTRGQQVTLRCSPKSGHDTVSWYQQALGQGPQFIFQYYEEEERQRGNFPDRFSGHQFPNYSSELNVNALLLGDSALYLCASSLTTYRGAYNEQFFGPGTRLTVL.

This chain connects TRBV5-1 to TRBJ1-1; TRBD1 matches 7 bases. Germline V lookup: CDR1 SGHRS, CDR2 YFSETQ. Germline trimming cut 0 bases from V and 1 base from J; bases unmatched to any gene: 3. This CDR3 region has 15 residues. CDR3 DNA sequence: TGCGCCAGCAGCTTGGTTCCAGGGGGGAACACTGAAGCTTTCTTT. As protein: CASSLVPGGNTEAFF.

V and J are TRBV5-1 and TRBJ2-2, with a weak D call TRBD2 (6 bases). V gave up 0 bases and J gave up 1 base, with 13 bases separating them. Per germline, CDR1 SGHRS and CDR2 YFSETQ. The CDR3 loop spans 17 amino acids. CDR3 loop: CASSLAGGSGNTGELFF. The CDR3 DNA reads TGCGCCAGCAGCTTGGCCGGGGGTAGCGGGAACACCGGGGAGCTGTTTTTT.

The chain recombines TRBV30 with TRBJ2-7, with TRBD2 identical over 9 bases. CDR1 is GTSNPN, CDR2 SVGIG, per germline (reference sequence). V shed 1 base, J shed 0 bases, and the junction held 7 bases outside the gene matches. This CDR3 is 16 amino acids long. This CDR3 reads CAWSGVAGVVSYEQYF. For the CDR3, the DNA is TGTGCCTGGAGTGGAGTAGCGGGAGTAGTCTCCTACGAGCAGTACTTC.

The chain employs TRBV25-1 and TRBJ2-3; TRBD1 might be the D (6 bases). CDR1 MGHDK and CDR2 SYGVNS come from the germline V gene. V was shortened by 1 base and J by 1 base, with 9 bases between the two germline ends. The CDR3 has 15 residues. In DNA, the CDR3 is TGTGCCAGCAGTGAATCAAGGACAGGCACAGATACGCAGTATTTT. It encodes CASSESRTGTDTQYF.

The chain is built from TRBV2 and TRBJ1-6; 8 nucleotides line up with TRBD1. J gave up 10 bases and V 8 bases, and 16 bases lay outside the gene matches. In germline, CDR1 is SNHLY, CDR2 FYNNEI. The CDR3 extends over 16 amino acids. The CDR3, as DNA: TGTGCCAGCTCCAGGCATAGCGGACAGGGAGAATCACCCCTCCACTTT. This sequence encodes CASSRHSGQGESPLHF.

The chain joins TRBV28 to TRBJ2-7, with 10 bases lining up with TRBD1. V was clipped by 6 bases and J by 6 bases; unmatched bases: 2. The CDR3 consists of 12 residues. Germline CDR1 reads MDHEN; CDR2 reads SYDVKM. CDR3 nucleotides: TGTGCCAGCAGGGGACAGGGGAGCGAGCAGTACTTC. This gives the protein CASRGQGSEQYF.

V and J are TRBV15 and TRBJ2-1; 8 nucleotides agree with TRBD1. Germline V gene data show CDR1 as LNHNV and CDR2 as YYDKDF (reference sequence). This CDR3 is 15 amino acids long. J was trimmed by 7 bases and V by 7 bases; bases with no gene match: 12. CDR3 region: CATTHDRGAKNEQFF. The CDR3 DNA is TGTGCCACCACCCACGACAGGGGCGCGAAGAATGAGCAGTTCTTC.

The CDR3: CASSIAPDINYGYTF. CDR3 DNA: TGTGCCAGTAGTATAGCCCCGGACATAAACTATGGCTACACCTTC. The V call is TRBV19, the J call TRBJ1-2; a possible D gene is TRBD1 (5 bases). The CDR3 loop spans 15 amino acids. CDR1 is LNHDA and CDR2 is SQIVND in the germline V gene (reference sequence). Trimming shortened V by 1 base and J by 2 bases, and 11 bases separated the two germline ends.

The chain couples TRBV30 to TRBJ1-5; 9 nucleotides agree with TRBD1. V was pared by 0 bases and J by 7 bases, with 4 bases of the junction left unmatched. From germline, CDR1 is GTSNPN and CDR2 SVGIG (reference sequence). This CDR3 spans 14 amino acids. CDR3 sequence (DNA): TGTGCCTGGAGTGTCGGGACAGGGATGCAGCCCCAGCATTTT. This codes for CAWSVGTGMQPQHF.

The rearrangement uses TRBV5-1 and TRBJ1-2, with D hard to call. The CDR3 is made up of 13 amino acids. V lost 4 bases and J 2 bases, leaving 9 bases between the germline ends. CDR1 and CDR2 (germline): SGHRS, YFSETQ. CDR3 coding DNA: TGCGCCAGCAGCCCAACAGCAAACTATGGCTACACCTTC. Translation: CASSPTANYGYTF.